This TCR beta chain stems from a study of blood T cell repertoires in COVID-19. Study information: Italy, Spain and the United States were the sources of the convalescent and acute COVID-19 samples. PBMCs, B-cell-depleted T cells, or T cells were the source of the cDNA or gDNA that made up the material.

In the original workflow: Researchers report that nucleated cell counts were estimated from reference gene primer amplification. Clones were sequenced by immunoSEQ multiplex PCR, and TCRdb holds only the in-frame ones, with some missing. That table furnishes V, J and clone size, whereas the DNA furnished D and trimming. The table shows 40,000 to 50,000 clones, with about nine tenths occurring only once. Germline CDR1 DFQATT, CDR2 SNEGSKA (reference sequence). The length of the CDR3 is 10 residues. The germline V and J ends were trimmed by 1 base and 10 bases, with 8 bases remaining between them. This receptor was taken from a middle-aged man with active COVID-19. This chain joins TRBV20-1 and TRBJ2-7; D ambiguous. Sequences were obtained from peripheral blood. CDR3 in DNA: TGCAGTGCTAGAGTGACTGCTCAGTACTTC. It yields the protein CSARVTAQYF.